The present T cell receptor (beta chain) was sequenced within a study of immune evolution from preneoplasia to lung adenocarcinoma. Study results and caveats: Normal lung had highest clonality; later lesions appeared denser, more diverse.

The repertoire was sequenced with immunoSEQ multiplex PCR; TCRdb's copy has only in-frame clones and lacks some. The repertoire holds thousands of clones, with 81% as singletons. Between about 2014 and 2018, patients underwent resection in Japan or China. V was trimmed by 0 bases and J by 7 bases, leaving 8 bases between them. The CDR3 runs to 13 residues. Germline lookup yields CDR1 SGHRS and CDR2 YFSETQ. Concerning this clone itself: Its cognate antigen is unknown.

The sequencing input was FFPE adjacent normal lung tissue. This receptor was identified in a person aged 70 to 85 with lung adenocarcinoma. The V and J genes are TRBV5-1 and TRBJ1-5; a possible D gene is TRBD1 (5 bases). The CDR3 DNA sequence: TGCGCCAGCAGCTTGGAGGGGCTACAGCCCCAGCATTTT. Translated, it gives CASSLEGLQPQHF.